This entry describes one TCR beta chain. Its cognate antigen is unknown. Germline V gene sequence: CDR1 MNHNS, CDR2 SASEGT. The V end was cut by 7 bases, the J end by 0 bases, with 13 bases between. The CDR3 runs 14 residues. Target depth was 1 in 200,000 to 1 in 1 million T cells, about 10x per clonotype. Some clones are missing from TCRdb's copy, which holds only in-frame ones; the method was immunoSEQ multiplex PCR. The sample has approximately 100,000 clones, around 77% seen once. This entry comes from a study of cytotoxic CD8 clonotypes in ibrutinib-treated CLL. TCR beta libraries used about 1.8 micrograms of genomic DNA from cryopreserved PBMCs. Study-wide results and caveats: An increase in clonality occurred at ibrutinib response, followed by a return toward baseline at progression.

This receptor was identified in a human donor with chronic lymphocytic leukemia. The V and J genes are TRBV6-1 and TRBJ2-7; D call uncertain. The sequenced sample was PBMCs, obtained after 24 months of ibrutinib treatment. The CDR3: CASIRVDSSYEQYF. The CDR3 nucleotides are TGTGCCAGCATAAGAGTCGATAGCTCCTACGAGCAGTACTTC.